These 13 T cell receptor beta chains came from one sample sequenced in a study of T cells in Graves' hyperthyroidism and ophthalmopathy. Researchers took RNA transcripts and amplified the TCR beta CDR3 regions from them. TCR CDR3 underwent first-round RT-PCR with the HTBI primer set. TCRdb passed the multiplex PCR reads through MiXCR, listing each CDR3 protein once. Among about 560,000 distinct CDR3 sequences listed, 15% to 19% were seen once. Sequencing was done on a sample of blood. These receptors were taken from a woman aged 25 to 39 with Graves' hyperthyroidism.

The table lists this clonotype with a few counts. The chain uses TRBV4-1 and TRBJ2-2, with TRBD2 identical over 7 bases. Germline CDR1 MGHRA, CDR2 YSYEKL. CDR3 size: 16 residues. The V segment lost 2 bases and the J segment 0 bases; nucleotides outside the gene matches: 3. The CDR3 is CASSQYGTTNTGELFF. Here the CDR3 DNA reads TGCGCCAGCAGCCAATATGGGACTACGAACACCGGGGAGCTGTTTTTT.

V is TRBV7-3 and J is TRBJ2-1, with 7 bases fitting TRBD2. This CDR3 comprises 15 residues. The germline CDR1 and CDR2 sequences are SGHTA and FQGTGA. With 6 bases clipped from V and 7 bases from J, the junction kept 12 bases outside the gene matches. The CDR3 here is CASSSWASGWNEQFF. The CDR3 DNA reads TGTGCCAGCAGTTCGTGGGCTAGCGGATGGAATGAGCAGTTCTTC.

This clonotype was counted at least ten times. The rearrangement links TRBV5-1 to TRBJ2-1, with D unclear. Germline CDR1 and CDR2: SGHRS and YFSETQ. CDR3 size: 14 residues. V lost 0 bases, J lost 5 bases, and 9 bases lay in between. The CDR3 sequence: CASSLERSNNEQFF. In DNA form, the CDR3 reads TGCGCCAGCAGCTTGGAAAGATCCAACAATGAGCAGTTCTTC.

There are many counts of this clonotype. The gene calls are TRBV12-3 or TRBV12-4 and TRBJ2-5, with D tentatively TRBD2 (5 bases). The CDR3 covers 13 residues. V was trimmed by 3 bases and J by 4 bases, leaving 9 bases between them. The CDR3: CASSLYGGETQYF. CDR3 DNA sequence: TGTGCCAGCAGTTTGTATGGAGGAGAGACCCAGTACTTC.

This clonotype was recorded many times. The genes are TRBV2 and TRBJ2-3; 11 bases are a match to TRBD2. The J segment lost 4 bases and the V segment lost 9 bases, leaving 6 bases of the junction unmatched. CDR3 length: 14 residues. The V gene's germline CDR1 is SNHLY and CDR2 FYNNEI. CDR3 amino acids: CASSGTSGADTQYF. CDR3 nucleotides: TGTGCCAGTTCCGGGACTAGCGGCGCAGATACGCAGTATTTT.

This rearrangement joins TRBV5-1 to TRBJ2-3, with TRBD2 matching over 7 bases. The CDR3 is 16 amino acids. CDR1 SGHRS and CDR2 YFSETQ come from the germline V gene. V shed 0 bases and J 5 bases; nucleotides not matched to a gene: 9. CDR3 DNA: TGCGCCAGCAGCTTGGGGGTGATAGCGGGTGAAGATACGCAGTATTTT. Residues: CASSLGVIAGEDTQYF. The whole variable domain, filled in from reference TRBV5-1 and TRBJ2-3, reads KAGVTQTPRYLIKTRGQQVTLSCSPISGHRSVSWYQQTPGQGLQFLFEYFSETQRNKGNFPGRFSGRQFSNSRSEMNVSTLELGDSALYLCASSLGVIAGEDTQYFGPGTRLTVL.

This clonotype was counted at least ten times. V is TRBV7-2 and J is TRBJ2-7; a weak D match, TRBD2 (6 bases). This CDR3 spans 16 amino acids. V was cut by 2 bases and J by 0 bases, with 14 bases left in between. In germline, CDR1 is SGHTA, CDR2 FQGNSA. CDR3 sequence: CASSLSRASDSYEQYF. The CDR3 DNA follows: TGTGCCAGCAGCTTATCTCGGGCTAGCGACTCCTACGAGCAGTACTTC.

V is TRBV12-3 or TRBV12-4 and J is TRBJ1-2, with 7 positions matching TRBD1. V was clipped by 4 bases and J by 3 bases; unmatched bases: 8. This CDR3 region has 15 residues. The CDR3 sequence: CASSSLGRGDYGYTF. The CDR3 nucleotides are TGTGCCAGCAGTTCTTTGGGCAGGGGGGACTATGGCTACACCTTC.

The chain links TRBV19 to TRBJ2-1; D is uncertain. This CDR3 has 14 residues. Germline CDR1 and CDR2: LNHDA and SQIVND (reference sequence). V was clipped by 3 bases and J by 7 bases, with 13 bases between them. CDR3 DNA: TGTGCCAGTAGTATGAAGCTCGGGCGGAATGAGCAGTTCTTC. This translates into CASSMKLGRNEQFF.

The sample holds a few counts of this clonotype. This rearrangement joins TRBV4-3 to TRBJ2-2, with D maybe TRBD1 (5 bases). V lost 0 bases, J lost 6 bases, and 11 bases lay in between. From germline, CDR1 is LGHNA and CDR2 YSLEER. The CDR3 is made up of 15 amino acids. This CDR3 reads CASSQELGVPGELFF. CDR3 coding DNA: TGCGCCAGCAGCCAAGAATTAGGGGTCCCCGGGGAGCTGTTTTTT.

Many counts were recorded for this clonotype. V gene TRBV12-3 or TRBV12-4 combines with J gene TRBJ1-1; D is possibly TRBD1 (5 bases). V was cut by 3 bases and J by 1 base, with 18 bases left in between. This CDR3 is 17 amino acids long. The CDR3 DNA is TGTGCCAGCAGTTTCGGCAGGGAGGAGTGGTGGAACACTGAAGCTTTCTTT. Translated, it gives CASSFGREEWWNTEAFF.

This clonotype was seen many times. The V call is TRBV11-2, the J call TRBJ2-1, with D uncertain. Per the germline V gene, CDR1 is SGHAT and CDR2 is FQNNGV. The CDR3 extends over 14 amino acids. V gave up 4 bases and J gave up 10 bases, with 17 bases separating them. The CDR3 DNA is TGTGCCAGCAGCTCCGCACCCGGGCCTACCGAGCAGTTCTTC. Protein: CASSSAPGPTEQFF.

The rearrangement uses TRBV5-6 and TRBJ2-3, with D uncertain. Between the trimmed V and J ends, which lost 0 bases and 2 bases, there was a span of 7 bases. The CDR3 has 14 residues. The germline gives CDR1 SGHDT, CDR2 YYEEEE. The DNA for the CDR3 is TGTGCCAGCAGCTTGGTAGTCACCACAGATACGCAGTATTTT. Its protein product is CASSLVVTTDTQYF.